These T cell receptor beta chains were read from a single sample in a study of spatial heterogeneity in lung cancer. One entry per CDR3 protein results from TCRdb running MiXCR on the 5' RACE reads. The sample shows more than 75,000 distinct CDR3 sequences, less than 20% of them seen only once. The sample in question was PBMCs, obtained at follow-up. The receptors were sampled from a male donor with early-stage non-small cell lung cancer. Both conserved end residues are part of each CDR3. The D gene is left open where the match is weak. The listing skips clone size in some rows; elsewhere it reads once, few, many or a size class.

J: TRBJ1-1; D: TRBD1; size: .; V: TRBV27; DNA: TGTGCCAGCAGCTCGGCCGGGACAGTGAACACTGAAGCTTTCTTT; CDR3: CASSSAGTVNTEAFF
J: TRBJ2-5; D: .; size: .; V: TRBV12-3/TRBV12-4; DNA: TGTGCCAGCAGTTTAAGCCAGGGCCCTAGGGAGACCCAGTACTTC; CDR3: CASSLSQGPRETQYF
J: TRBJ2-1; D: .; size: few; V: TRBV2; DNA: TGTGCCAGCAGTGTTGGCCCGAGGGGAGGCTACAGGGGAGGAAATGAGCAGTTCTTC; CDR3: CASSVGPRGGYRGGNEQFF
J: TRBJ2-3; D: .; size: many; V: TRBV4-3; DNA: TGCGCCAGCAGCCAAGAAGGGGCCGGGGGTTTGCAGTATTTT; CDR3: CASSQEGAGGLQYF
J: TRBJ1-1; D: .; size: .; V: TRBV6-2/TRBV6-3; DNA: TGTGCCAGCAAGAGAGGGAACACTGAAGCTTTCTTT; CDR3: CASKRGNTEAFF
J: TRBJ1-2; D: .; size: few; V: TRBV20-1; DNA: TGCAGTGCCCCCTGGGTAAGGAACTATGGCTACACCTTC; CDR3: CSAPWVRNYGYTF
J: TRBJ2-3; D: .; size: few; V: TRBV10-3; DNA: TGTGCCATCAGTGAATTCACAGATACGCAGTATTTT; CDR3: CAISEFTDTQYF
J: TRBJ1-2; D: .; size: .; V: TRBV6-2/TRBV6-3; DNA: TGTGCCAGCAGTTTCACCACGGACAGAGGCTACACCTTC; CDR3: CASSFTTDRGYTF
J: TRBJ2-6; D: .; size: many; V: TRBV7-9; DNA: TGTGCCAGCTCCCAGGGCTCTGGGGCCAACGTCCTGACTTTC; CDR3: CASSQGSGANVLTF
J: TRBJ2-2; D: TRBD2; size: .; V: TRBV14; DNA: TGTGCCAGCAGCCCTCTAGGCGGGGGAAGCGGGGAGCTGTTTTTT; CDR3: CASSPLGGGSGELFF
J: TRBJ2-1; D: .; size: .; V: TRBV20-1; DNA: TGCAGTGCTAGATCAACAGCTAATGAGCAGTTCTTC; CDR3: CSARSTANEQFF
J: TRBJ2-1; D: TRBD2; size: .; V: TRBV7-7; DNA: TGTGCCAGCAGCCCCCCTGGGGGGGCCTACAATGAGCAGTTCTTC; CDR3: CASSPPGGAYNEQFF
J: TRBJ2-5; D: .; size: few; V: TRBV4-1; DNA: TGCGCCAGCAGCCAAATGACACGTCAAGAGACCCAGTACTTC; CDR3: CASSQMTRQETQYF
J: TRBJ2-5; D: .; size: many; V: TRBV12-3/TRBV12-4; DNA: TGTGCCAGCAGTTTCCTGGCCCCCTCGGGGAAAGAGACCCAGTACTTC; CDR3: CASSFLAPSGKETQYF
J: TRBJ1-1; D: .; size: few; V: TRBV20-1; DNA: TGCAGTGCTAGGCCAAAAATGGTGGGCAGACCGAACACTGAAGCTTTCTTT; CDR3: CSARPKMVGRPNTEAFF
J: TRBJ2-6; D: .; size: .; V: TRBV7-9; DNA: TGTGCCAGCAGCTTAGGCTCCAACTCTGGGGCCAACGTCCTGACTTTC; CDR3: CASSLGSNSGANVLTF
J: TRBJ2-2; D: .; size: .; V: TRBV4-2; DNA: TGTGCCAGCAGCCAAGATATCCTGGAAGCGCCTACCGACACCGGGGAGCTGTTTTTT; CDR3: CASSQDILEAPTDTGELFF
J: TRBJ2-5; D: .; size: many; V: TRBV3-1; DNA: TGTGCCAGCAGCCAAAACCCCCACGGGACCCAGTACTTC; CDR3: CASSQNPHGTQYF
J: TRBJ2-7; D: TRBD2; size: .; V: TRBV5-1; DNA: TGCGCCAGCGGGACTAGCGGGAGATTTAACGAGCAGTACTTC; CDR3: CASGTSGRFNEQYF
J: TRBJ1-1; D: .; size: many; V: TRBV4-1; DNA: TGCGCCAGCAGCCATCTGACAGTACCGAACTCTGAAGCTTTCTTT; CDR3: CASSHLTVPNSEAFF
J: TRBJ2-1; D: TRBD2; size: .; V: TRBV5-5; DNA: TGTGCCAGCAGCTTAAGCGGGAGTCCCTACAATGAGCAGTTCTTC; CDR3: CASSLSGSPYNEQFF
J: TRBJ2-1; D: TRBD2; size: many; V: TRBV5-1; DNA: TGCGCCAGCAGCCGCGAGAGCGGGACCTACAATGAGCAGTTCTTC; CDR3: CASSRESGTYNEQFF
J: TRBJ2-1; D: TRBD1; size: many; V: TRBV7-7; DNA: TGTGCCAGCAGCAGCGGACAGGGCCCGTACAATGAGCAGTTCTTC; CDR3: CASSSGQGPYNEQFF
J: TRBJ1-6; D: .; size: .; V: TRBV21-1; DNA: TGTGCCAGCAGTCATGGCCCGGGACAGCGATATAATTCACCCCTCCACTTT; CDR3: CASSHGPGQRYNSPLHF
J: TRBJ1-1; D: .; size: many; V: TRBV5-5; DNA: TGTGCCAGCAGCTGGGGTGACACTGAAGCTTTCTTT; CDR3: CASSWGDTEAFF
J: TRBJ1-3; D: TRBD1; size: .; V: TRBV20-1; DNA: TGCAGTGCATCAGGGACAGGGCGCTCTGGAAACACCATATATTTT; CDR3: CSASGTGRSGNTIYF
J: TRBJ1-5; D: TRBD1; size: .; V: TRBV29-1; DNA: TGCAGCGTGGGGGACAGTCGCGGACAGCCCCAGCATTTT; CDR3: CSVGDSRGQPQHF
J: TRBJ1-2; D: .; size: few; V: TRBV9; DNA: TGTGCCAGCAGCGCTAGGTTGTCAGACTATGGCTACACCTTC; CDR3: CASSARLSDYGYTF
J: TRBJ2-7; D: .; size: few; V: TRBV4-1; DNA: TGCGCCAGCAGCCAAGGGGGCGGAGGTACCTACGAGCAGTACTTC; CDR3: CASSQGGGGTYEQYF
J: TRBJ2-7; D: .; size: .; V: TRBV5-1; DNA: TGCGCCAGCAGCTTCGGGACGGGGTCCTACGAGCAGTACTTC; CDR3: CASSFGTGSYEQYF
J: TRBJ2-3; D: TRBD1; size: many; V: TRBV5-1; DNA: TGTGCCAGCAGCCGGGACAGGGGGACAGATACGCAGTATTTT; CDR3: CASSRDRGTDTQYF
J: TRBJ1-1; D: .; size: .; V: TRBV6-5; DNA: TGTGCCAGCAGTACCCCAGGGGCGGACACTGAAGCTTTCTTT; CDR3: CASSTPGADTEAFF
J: TRBJ2-7; D: TRBD2; size: .; V: TRBV5-4; DNA: TGTGCCAGCAGCACACCGGGACTAGCGTCAAACGAGCAGTACTTC; CDR3: CASSTPGLASNEQYF
J: TRBJ2-3; D: .; size: few; V: TRBV20-1; DNA: TGCAGTGCTAGATTCCGAAGGGGGTTGAACACAGATACGCAGTATTTT; CDR3: CSARFRRGLNTDTQYF
J: TRBJ1-2; D: .; size: .; V: TRBV7-9; DNA: TGTGCCAGCAGCCATCTCCGGGGAAATACCTATGGCTACACCTTC; CDR3: CASSHLRGNTYGYTF